The 15 T cell receptor beta chains below come from one sample, sequenced in a study of CD8 T cells in Susac syndrome. RNA in amounts of about 0.5 to 1 ug was reverse transcribed with random hexamers. TCRdb ran MiXCR on the immunoSEQ multiplex PCR reads and lists one entry per CDR3 protein. Of about 210,000 distinct CDR3 sequences in the sample, about 95% were seen once. The sequenced sample was CD4+ T cells from PBMCs. All receptors derive from a human donor with Susac syndrome.

This chain joins TRBV2 and TRBJ2-1; a possible D gene is TRBD1 (6 bases). Trimming pared 6 bases from V and 3 bases from J, leaving 12 bases between. CDR1 SNHLY and CDR2 FYNNEI come from the germline V gene. CDR3 size: 14 residues. CDR3 nucleotides: TGTGCCAGCAGCCCGGACAGTCGCTACAATGAGCAGTTCTTC. It encodes CASSPDSRYNEQFF.

This rearrangement joins TRBV7-2 to TRBJ2-7; 9 bases fit TRBD2. The germline V gene encodes CDR1 SGHTA and CDR2 FQGNSA. Trimming removed 6 bases from V and 2 bases from J; junction bases left unmatched: 2. The CDR3 runs 13 residues. CDR3 in DNA: TGTGCCAGCAGGGCTAGCGGGGCCTACGAGCAGTACTTC. Its translation is CASRASGAYEQYF.

V usage is TRBV20-1 and J usage is TRBJ2-7; no clear D. This CDR3 region has 13 residues. CDR1 and CDR2 (germline): DFQATT, SNEGSKA (reference sequence). The V end was cut by 4 bases, the J end by 2 bases, with 12 bases between. CDR3 protein: CSATRPETYEQYF. The CDR3 DNA is TGCAGTGCTACGAGGCCGGAGACCTACGAGCAGTACTTC.

The chain couples TRBV4-1 to TRBJ1-1; no definite D call. CDR3 length: 14 residues. Per the germline V gene, CDR1 is MGHRA and CDR2 is YSYEKL. The V and J ends lost 4 bases and 3 bases respectively, with 12 bases between them. CDR3 residues: CASSPSEGDTEAFF. CDR3 bases: TGCGCCAGCAGCCCTTCTGAAGGAGACACTGAAGCTTTCTTT.

This clonotype has a handful of counts. The chain is built from TRBV5-4 and TRBJ2-3, with a tentative D call TRBD1 (5 bases). This CDR3 has 14 amino acids. The ends were cut back, 2 bases at V and 1 base at J, with 8 bases in the middle. Per germline, CDR1 SGHNT and CDR2 YYREEE (reference sequence). CDR3 DNA sequence: TGTGCCAGCAGCTTTGCCAGGGGCACAGATACGCAGTATTTT. Translation: CASSFARGTDTQYF.

In nucleotides, the CDR3 is TGTGCCTGGAGCAACGGGGGGGTCGGGAACACTGAAGCTTTCTTT. Translation: CAWSNGGVGNTEAFF. J is TRBJ1-1 and V is TRBV30; weak D call: TRBD1 (5 bases). The CDR3 spans 15 residues. Germline CDR1 and CDR2: GTSNPN and SVGIG (reference sequence). Trimming removed 3 bases from V and 1 base from J, with 15 bases in between.

This clonotype was detected a few times. V gene TRBV5-5 combines with J gene TRBJ2-3; D might be TRBD1 (6 bases). CDR1 is SGHKS, CDR2 YYEKEE, per germline (reference sequence). The CDR3 spans 14 residues. The V and J ends lost 3 bases and 1 base respectively, with 9 bases between them. The CDR3 is CASSSRQGTDTQYF. The CDR3 nucleotides read TGTGCCAGCAGCTCGCGACAGGGCACAGATACGCAGTATTTT.

This CDR3 reads CASSLDTSGVRYEQFF. CDR3 DNA sequence: TGCGCCAGCAGCTTGGATACTAGCGGGGTCAGGTATGAGCAGTTCTTC. This rearrangement joins TRBV5-1 to TRBJ2-1, with 10 bases fitting TRBD2. V gave up 0 bases and J gave up 8 bases; unmatched junction bases: 8. The CDR3 covers 16 residues. Per germline, CDR1 SGHRS and CDR2 YFSETQ. Drawing the rest from reference TRBV5-1 and TRBJ2-1, the complete variable domain is KAGVTQTPRYLIKTRGQQVTLSCSPISGHRSVSWYQQTPGQGLQFLFEYFSETQRNKGNFPGRFSGRQFSNSRSEMNVSTLELGDSALYLCASSLDTSGVRYEQFFGPGTRLTVL.

A single count supports this clonotype. The chain recombines TRBV5-1 with TRBJ1-4; D is uncertain. The germline V and J ends were trimmed by 4 bases and 5 bases, with 12 bases remaining between them. CDR3 length equals 14 residues. CDR1 is SGHRS, CDR2 YFSETQ, per germline. CDR3 sequence: CASSETSSNEKLFF. In nucleotides, the CDR3 is TGCGCCAGCAGCGAGACGTCTTCAAATGAAAAACTGTTTTTT.

The gene calls are TRBV13 and TRBJ2-2; possible D gene TRBD2, 7 bases. The CDR3 loop spans 16 amino acids. From germline, CDR1 is PRHDT and CDR2 FYEKMQ (reference sequence). Trimming removed 1 base from V and 1 base from J, with 10 bases in between. The CDR3: CASSLAGGLNTGELFF. CDR3 sequence (DNA): TGTGCCAGCAGCTTAGCGGGGGGCCTGAACACCGGGGAGCTGTTTTTT. Looking up the rest from reference TRBV13 and TRBJ2-2 gives the full variable domain: AAGVIQSPRHLIKEKRETATLKCYPIPRHDTVYWYQQGPGQDPQFLISFYEKMQSDKGSIPDRFSAQQFSDYHSELNMSSLELGDSALYFCASSLAGGLNTGELFFGEGSRLTVL.

J is TRBJ2-5 and V is TRBV5-4; 12 nucleotides align to TRBD2. Germline CDR1 and CDR2: SGHNT and YYREEE (reference sequence). This CDR3 is built from 16 residues. V lost 3 bases and J lost 3; bases outside the gene matches: 6. The CDR3: CASSSTRTSGEETQYF. In nucleotides, the CDR3 is TGTGCCAGCAGCTCTACTCGGACTAGCGGGGAAGAGACCCAGTACTTC.

The chain carries TRBV20-1 and TRBJ1-5; no reliable D call. CDR3 size: 12 residues. V gave up 0 bases and J gave up 6 bases, with 6 bases separating them. Germline V CDR1 and CDR2: DFQATT, SNEGSKA (reference sequence). DNA of the CDR3: TGCAGTGCTAGAGAGGGGTCTCAGCCCCAGCATTTT. This codes for CSAREGSQPQHF.

The chain joins TRBV6-1 to TRBJ1-2, with TRBD1 matching 7 bases. The germline V gene encodes CDR1 MNHNS and CDR2 SASEGT. Trimming at V came to 5 bases and at J to 0 bases, leaving 9 bases not matched to a gene. The CDR3 runs to 16 residues. The CDR3 here is CASSRGGMGTNYGYTF. The CDR3 nucleotides are TGTGCCAGCAGTAGAGGGGGCATGGGAACTAACTATGGCTACACCTTC.

This clonotype was picked up one time. The CDR3 nucleotides read TGCAGTGCTAGAGACACAGGGATAACAAACACTGAAGCTTTCTTT. This sequence encodes CSARDTGITNTEAFF. V is TRBV20-1 and J is TRBJ1-1, with D maybe TRBD1 (6 bases). V lost 0 bases and J 2 bases, leaving 13 bases between the germline ends. This CDR3 contains 15 residues. Germline loops: CDR1 DFQATT, CDR2 SNEGSKA (reference sequence).

V usage is TRBV27 and J usage is TRBJ1-3, with unresolved D. V lost 5 bases and J 0 bases, leaving 8 bases between the germline ends. This CDR3 contains 14 residues. CDR1 and CDR2 from the germline V gene are MNHEY and SMNVEV (reference sequence). The CDR3 reads CASSMTISGNTIYF. The CDR3 nucleotides are TGTGCCAGCAGTATGACTATCTCTGGAAACACCATATATTTT.